This TCR beta chain was observed in a study of blood T cell repertoires in COVID-19. Original handling: Amplification from reference gene primers served as the basis for estimated nucleated cell counts. Generated by immunoSEQ multiplex PCR, the TCRdb table keeps only in-frame clones and is missing some. V and J calls and clone size are given by that table; D and trimming were obtained from the DNA. This table holds under 200,000 clones, about 83% found once. Germline CDR1 and CDR2: MDHEN and SYDVKM. The CDR3 loop spans 14 amino acids. V shed 3 bases and J shed 5 bases, with 10 bases lying between them.

This sequence joins TRBV28 and TRBJ2-2; D unresolved. Sequenced sample: peripheral blood. This TCR derives from a human donor in a cohort sampled during active COVID-19. In DNA, the CDR3 is TGTGCCAGCAGTTTCCTAGGATTTACCGGGGAGCTGTTTTTT. This sequence encodes CASSFLGFTGELFF.